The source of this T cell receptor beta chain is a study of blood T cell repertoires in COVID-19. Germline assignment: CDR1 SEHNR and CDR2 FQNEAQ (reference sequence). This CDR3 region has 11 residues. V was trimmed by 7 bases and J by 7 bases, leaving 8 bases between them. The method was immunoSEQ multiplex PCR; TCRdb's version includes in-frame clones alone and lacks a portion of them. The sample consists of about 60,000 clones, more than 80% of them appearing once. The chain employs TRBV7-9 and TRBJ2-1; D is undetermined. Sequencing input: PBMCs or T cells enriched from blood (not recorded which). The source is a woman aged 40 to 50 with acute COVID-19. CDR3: CASISRNEQFF. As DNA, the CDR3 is TGTGCCAGCATCTCCAGGAATGAGCAGTTCTTC.